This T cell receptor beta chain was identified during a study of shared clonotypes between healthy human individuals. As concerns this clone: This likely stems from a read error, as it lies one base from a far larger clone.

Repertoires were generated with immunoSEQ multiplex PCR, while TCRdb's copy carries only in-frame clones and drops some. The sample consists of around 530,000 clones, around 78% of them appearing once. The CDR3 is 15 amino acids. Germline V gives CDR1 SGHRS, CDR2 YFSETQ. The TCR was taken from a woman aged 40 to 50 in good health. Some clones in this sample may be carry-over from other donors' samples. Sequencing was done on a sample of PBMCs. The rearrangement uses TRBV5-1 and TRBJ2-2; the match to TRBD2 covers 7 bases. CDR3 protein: CASSQTSLGTRELFF. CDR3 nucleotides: TGCGCCAGCAGCCAGACTAGCCTCGGCACCAGGGAGCTGTTTTTT.